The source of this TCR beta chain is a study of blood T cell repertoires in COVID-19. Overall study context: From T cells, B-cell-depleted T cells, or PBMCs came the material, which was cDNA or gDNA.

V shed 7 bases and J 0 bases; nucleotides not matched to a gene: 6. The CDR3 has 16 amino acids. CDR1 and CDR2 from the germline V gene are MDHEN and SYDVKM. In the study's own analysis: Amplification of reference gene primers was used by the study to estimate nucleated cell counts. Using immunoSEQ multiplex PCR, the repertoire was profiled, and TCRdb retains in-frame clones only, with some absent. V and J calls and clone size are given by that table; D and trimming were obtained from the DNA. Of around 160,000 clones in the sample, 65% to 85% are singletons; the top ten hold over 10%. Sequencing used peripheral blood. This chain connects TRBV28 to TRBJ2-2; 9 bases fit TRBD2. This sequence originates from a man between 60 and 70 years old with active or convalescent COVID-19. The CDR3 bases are TGTGCCAGCAAATTAGCGGGAGCCCCGAACACCGGGGAGCTGTTTTTT. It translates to CASKLAGAPNTGELFF.